This TCR beta chain stems from a study of early T cells in non-severe SARS-CoV-2 infection. TCRdb reprocessed the 5' RACE reads with MiXCR, giving one entry per CDR3 protein. The data contain approximately 49,000 distinct CDR3 sequences, about 11% of them singletons. The sequence derives from an adult who was a healthcare worker with PCR-confirmed SARS-CoV-2 infection or an uninfected control (not recorded which). The source material was whole blood.

The CDR3 DNA follows: TGCAGTGCTAGAGGGCCGGGACAGGGGGGAAATTCACCCCTCCACTTT. It translates to CSARGPGQGGNSPLHF. The gene calls are TRBV20-1 and TRBJ1-6; TRBD1 matches at 11 bases. This CDR3 comprises 16 residues. CDR1 is DFQATT and CDR2 is SNEGSKA in the germline V gene (reference sequence). V dropped 1 base and J dropped 7; count of bases not matched to a gene: 6.